This TCR beta chain was found in a study of technical replicates of blood from a few donors. Profiled with immunoSEQ multiplex PCR; TCRdb holds only in-frame clones, not every one. The table records about 82,000 clones, approximately 94% of them present only once. Deletions cut 3 bases from V and 3 bases from J, with 8 bases between. Per the germline V gene, CDR1 is SQVTM and CDR2 is ANQGSEA. The CDR3 is 12 amino acids. The V and J genes are TRBV29-1 and TRBJ2-5, with D unresolved. Sequencing was carried out using T cells isolated from PBMCs. This receptor was identified in a human donor in good health. The CDR3 loop is CSVEGTEETQYF. The CDR3 nucleotides read TGCAGCGTTGAGGGCACGGAAGAGACCCAGTACTTC.